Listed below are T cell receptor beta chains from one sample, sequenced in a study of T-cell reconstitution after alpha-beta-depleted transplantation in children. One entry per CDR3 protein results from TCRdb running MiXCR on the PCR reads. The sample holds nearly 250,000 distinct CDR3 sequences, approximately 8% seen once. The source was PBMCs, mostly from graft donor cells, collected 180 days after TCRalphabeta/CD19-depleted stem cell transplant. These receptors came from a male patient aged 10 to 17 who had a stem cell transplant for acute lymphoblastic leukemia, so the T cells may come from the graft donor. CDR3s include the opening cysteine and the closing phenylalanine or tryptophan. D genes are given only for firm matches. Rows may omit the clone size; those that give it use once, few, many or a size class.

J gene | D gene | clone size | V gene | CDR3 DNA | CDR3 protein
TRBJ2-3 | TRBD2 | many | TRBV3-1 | TGTGCCAGCAGCCCCTACTCCCCGGGACTAGCTGGAACAGATACGCAGTATTTT | CASSPYSPGLAGTDTQYF
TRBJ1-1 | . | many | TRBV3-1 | TGTGCCAGCAGTCTCGGTGCGGGGGTCAACACTGAAGCTTTCTTT | CASSLGAGVNTEAFF
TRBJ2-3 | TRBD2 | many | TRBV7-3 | TGTGCCAGCAGCGAGGGAAGCGGGGGGGCCGGCACAGATACGCAGTATTTT | CASSEGSGGAGTDTQYF
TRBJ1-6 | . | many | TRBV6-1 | TGTGCCAGCAGTGAAGGGAGGGCACGGACCTATAATTCACCCCTCCACTTT | CASSEGRARTYNSPLHF
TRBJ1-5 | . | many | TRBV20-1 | TGCAGTGCTCCCCAGAAACAGGGTCTTCAGCCCCAGCATTTT | CSAPQKQGLQPQHF
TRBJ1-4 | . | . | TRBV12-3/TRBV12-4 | TGTGCCAGCACCCTGGGACACGAAAAACTGTTTTTT | CASTLGHEKLFF
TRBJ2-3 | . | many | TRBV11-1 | TGTGCCAGCAGCTTTTACAAGGGGGGGCTGGCCACAGATACGCAGTATTTT | CASSFYKGGLATDTQYF
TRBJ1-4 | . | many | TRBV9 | TGTGCCAGCAGCGGGGGAGGAACTAATGAAAAACTGTTTTTT | CASSGGGTNEKLFF
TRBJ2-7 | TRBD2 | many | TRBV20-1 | TGCAGTGCTAGAGTCGGGACTAGTACAATCTACGAGCAGTACTTC | CSARVGTSTIYEQYF
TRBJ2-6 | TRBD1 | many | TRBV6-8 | TGTGCCAGCAGGCTTCCGGGACAGGGGGCCCCTGGGGCCAACGTCCTGACTTTC | CASRLPGQGAPGANVLTF
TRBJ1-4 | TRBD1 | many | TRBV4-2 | TGTGCCAGCAGCCTAGGACAGGCCCTCAAGGGGACAGCTAATGAAAAACTGTTTTTT | CASSLGQALKGTANEKLFF
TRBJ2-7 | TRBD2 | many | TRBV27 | TGTGCCAGCAGTCCAGGCGGACTAGCGGGAGTCTACGAGCAGTACTTC | CASSPGGLAGVYEQYF
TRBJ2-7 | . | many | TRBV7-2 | TGTGCCAGCAGCTTAAGTAGCTACGAGCAGTACTTC | CASSLSSYEQYF
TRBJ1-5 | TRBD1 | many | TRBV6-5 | TGTGCCAGCAGGCCCGGACAGGGGGGCAATCAGCCCCAGCATTTT | CASRPGQGGNQPQHF
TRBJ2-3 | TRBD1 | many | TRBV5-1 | TGCGCCAGCGGTCTCCGGGACAGGGGAACAGATACGCAGTATTTT | CASGLRDRGTDTQYF
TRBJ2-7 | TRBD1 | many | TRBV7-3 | TGTGCCAGCAGCTTAATGACAGGGGGTCCCTACGAGCAGTACTTC | CASSLMTGGPYEQYF
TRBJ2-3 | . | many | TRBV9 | TGTGCCAGCAGCGTGCAGATCACAGATACGCAGTATTTT | CASSVQITDTQYF
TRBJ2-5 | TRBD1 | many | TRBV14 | TGTGCCAGCAGCCAAGATCGACAGGGCCAAGAGACCCAGTACTTC | CASSQDRQGQETQYF
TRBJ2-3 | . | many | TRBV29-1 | TGCAGCGTTGAAGATCGAGGACTTCATACGCAGTATTTT | CSVEDRGLHTQYF
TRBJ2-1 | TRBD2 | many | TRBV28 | TGTGCCAGCAGAGCCCCCGGGACCCCGGGAGGCAATGAGCAGTTCTTC | CASRAPGTPGGNEQFF